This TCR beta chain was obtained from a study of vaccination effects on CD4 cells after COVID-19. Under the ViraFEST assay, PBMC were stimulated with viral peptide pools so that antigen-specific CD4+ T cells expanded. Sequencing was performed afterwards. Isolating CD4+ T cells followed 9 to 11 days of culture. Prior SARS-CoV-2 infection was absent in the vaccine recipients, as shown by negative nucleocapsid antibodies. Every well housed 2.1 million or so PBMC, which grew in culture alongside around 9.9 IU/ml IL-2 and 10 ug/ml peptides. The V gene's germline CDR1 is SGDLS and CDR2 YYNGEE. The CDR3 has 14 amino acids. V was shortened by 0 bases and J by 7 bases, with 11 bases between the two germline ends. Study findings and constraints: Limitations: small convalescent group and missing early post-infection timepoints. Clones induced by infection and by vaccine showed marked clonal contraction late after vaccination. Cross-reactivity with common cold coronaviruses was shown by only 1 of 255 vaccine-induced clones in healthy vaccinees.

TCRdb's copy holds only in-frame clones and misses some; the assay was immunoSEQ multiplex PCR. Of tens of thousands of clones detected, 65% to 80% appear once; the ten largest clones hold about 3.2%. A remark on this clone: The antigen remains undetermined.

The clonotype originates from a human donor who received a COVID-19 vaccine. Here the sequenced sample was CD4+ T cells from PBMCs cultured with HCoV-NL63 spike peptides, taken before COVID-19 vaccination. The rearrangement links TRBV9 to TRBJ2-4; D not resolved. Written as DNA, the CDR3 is TGTGCCAGCAGCGTAGACGAAGGGCGGAACATTCAGTACTTC. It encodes CASSVDEGRNIQYF.